A single sample gave rise to the 8 T cell receptor beta chains below, sequenced in a study of T-cell reconstitution after alpha-beta-depleted transplantation in children. It was with unique molecular identifiers that the TCRbeta library was prepared. Via MiXCR, TCRdb re-called the PCR reads, giving one row per CDR3 protein. The sample includes some 530,000 distinct CDR3 sequences, around 12% seen only once; the top ten take approximately 5.4%. Material: PBMCs from the stem cell graft donor, obtained from the stem cell graft. The source is a human donor who donated a stem cell graft to a child with combined immunodeficiency.

This clonotype was counted ten times or more. The chain combines TRBV9 with TRBJ2-1; no clear D. V dropped 0 bases and J dropped 4 bases, with 17 bases sitting between them. CDR1 is SGDLS, CDR2 YYNGEE, per germline. The CDR3 contains 17 residues. CDR3 sequence: CASSVGPVDKPYNEQFF. The CDR3 DNA is TGTGCCAGCAGCGTAGGACCCGTTGATAAACCTTACAATGAGCAGTTCTTC.

In its sample, this clonotype was seen a few times. The V and J genes are TRBV20-1 and TRBJ1-1, with D perhaps matching TRBD1 (5 bases). The CDR3 totals 12 residues. Deletions cut 0 bases from V and 7 bases from J, with 9 bases between. The V gene's germline CDR1 is DFQATT and CDR2 SNEGSKA (reference sequence). The CDR3 sequence: CSARDEGVEAFF. The CDR3 DNA sequence: TGCAGTGCTAGAGATGAAGGGGTTGAAGCTTTCTTT.

This clonotype was counted only a few times. The CDR3 sequence: CASSWGADTQYF. The CDR3 coding sequence is TGTGCCAGCAGCTGGGGGGCAGATACGCAGTATTTT. The J gene is TRBJ2-3, the V gene TRBV5-6, with D tentatively TRBD2 (6 bases). Germline CDR1 reads SGHDT; CDR2 reads YYEEEE. The CDR3 consists of 12 residues. Trimming took off 3 bases at V and 4 bases at J, with 6 bases between the two ends.

This chain connects TRBV29-1 to TRBJ2-5; perhaps TRBD2 as D (6 bases). Germline CDR1 is SQVTM and CDR2 is ANQGSEA. The CDR3 is made up of 14 amino acids. V lost 7 bases, J lost 4 bases, and 19 bases lay in between. For the CDR3, the DNA is TGCAGCGCCGAATGGGGGGTGACGGTAGAGACCCAGTACTTC. Translation: CSAEWGVTVETQYF. Full variable domain (remainder filled in from reference TRBV29-1 and TRBJ2-5): SAVISQKPSRDICQRGTSLTIQCQVDSQVTMMFWYRQQPGQSLTLIATANQGSEATYESGFVIDKFPISRPNLTFSTLTVSNMSPEDSSIYLCSAEWGVTVETQYFGPGTRLLVL.

The chain is built from TRBV7-9 and TRBJ1-5; D call uncertain. The CDR3 runs to 17 residues. Germline CDR1 is SEHNR and CDR2 is FQNEAQ (reference sequence). V lost 1 base and J lost 0, with 13 bases in between. The CDR3 loop reads CASSLDPALYSNQPQHF. In DNA form, the CDR3 reads TGTGCCAGCAGCTTAGATCCAGCACTTTATAGCAATCAGCCCCAGCATTTT.

This clonotype has only a few counts. This chain links TRBV12-3 or TRBV12-4 with TRBJ1-1, with D unclear. The V end was cut by 6 bases, the J end by 0 bases, with 20 bases between. The CDR3 has 17 amino acids. The CDR3 DNA is TGTGCCAGCAGAAGGGTTTTGGCTCTAAAAATGAACACTGAAGCTTTCTTT. This translates into CASRRVLALKMNTEAFF.

The chain couples TRBV2 to TRBJ2-7; 10 bases map to TRBD2. The CDR3 runs to 18 residues. Germline lookup yields CDR1 SNHLY and CDR2 FYNNEI. Trimming cost V 1 base and J 1 base; bases outside gene matches: 10. This chain's CDR3 is CASSEGGMLAGASYEQYF. DNA for the CDR3: TGTGCCAGCAGTGAAGGGGGGATGCTAGCGGGAGCATCCTACGAGCAGTACTTC. Full variable domain (remainder filled in from reference TRBV2 and TRBJ2-7): EPEVTQTPSHQVTQMGQEVILRCVPISNHLYFYWYRQILGQKVEFLVSFYNNEISEKSEIFDDQFSVERPDGSNFTLKIRSTKLEDSAMYFCASSEGGMLAGASYEQYFGPGTRLTVT.

The gene calls are TRBV24-1 and TRBJ2-1; TRBD2 matches at 8 bases. J lost 4 bases, V lost 7 bases, and 5 bases had no gene match. Looked up from germline, CDR1 is KGHDR and CDR2 is SFDVKD. The CDR3 sequence is 14 residues long. The CDR3: CATSEAGAYNEQFF. DNA for the CDR3: TGTGCCACCAGCGAAGCGGGGGCGTACAATGAGCAGTTCTTC.